This T cell receptor (beta chain) originates from a study of cytomegalovirus exposure and HLA in healthy donors. The germline V and J ends were trimmed by 6 bases and 3 bases, with 12 bases remaining between them. Per germline, CDR1 SGHVS and CDR2 FNYEAQ. The length of the CDR3 is 14 residues. Using immunoSEQ multiplex PCR, the repertoire was profiled, and TCRdb retains in-frame clones only, with some absent. The profile shows about 150,000 clones, 85% to 90% of them singletons. Sample: PBMCs. The chain carries TRBV7-6 and TRBJ1-5, with D perhaps TRBD1 (5 bases). This TCR was recovered from a woman aged 18-29 years in good health and CMV-seropositive. The CDR3 DNA follows: TGTGCCAGCAGTCCCGACAGAGTCAATCAGCCCCAGCATTTT. Translated, it gives CASSPDRVNQPQHF. Full variable domain (rest looked up from reference TRBV7-6 and TRBJ1-5): GAGVSQSPRYKVTKRGQDVALRCDPISGHVSLYWYRQALGQGPEFLTYFNYEAQQDKSGLPNDRFSAERPEGSISTLTIQRTEQRDSAMYRCASSPDRVNQPQHFGDGTRLSIL.